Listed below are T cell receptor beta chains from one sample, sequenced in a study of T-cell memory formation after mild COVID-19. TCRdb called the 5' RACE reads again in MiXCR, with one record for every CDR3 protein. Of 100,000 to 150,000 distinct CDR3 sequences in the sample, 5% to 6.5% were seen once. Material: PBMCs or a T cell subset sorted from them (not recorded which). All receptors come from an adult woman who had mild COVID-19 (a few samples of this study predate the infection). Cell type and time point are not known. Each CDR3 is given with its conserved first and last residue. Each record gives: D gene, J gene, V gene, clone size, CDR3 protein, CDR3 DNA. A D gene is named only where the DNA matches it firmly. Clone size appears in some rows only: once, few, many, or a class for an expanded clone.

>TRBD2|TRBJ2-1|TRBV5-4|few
CASSSYTSGGNNEQFF
TGTGCCAGCAGCTCGTATACTAGCGGGGGGAACAATGAGCAGTTCTTC
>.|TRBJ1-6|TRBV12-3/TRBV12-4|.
CASSLAPQGSHLHF
TGTGCCAGCAGTTTGGCCCCACAGGGTTCCCATCTCCACTTT
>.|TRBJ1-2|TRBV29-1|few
CSVLLNIQGRRARGYTF
TGCAGCGTCCTTTTGAATATCCAAGGGAGACGGGCGCGGGGCTACACCTTC
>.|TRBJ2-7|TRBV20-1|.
CSAQRLGLPYEQYF
TGCAGTGCCCAAAGGCTGGGCCTCCCCTACGAGCAGTACTTC
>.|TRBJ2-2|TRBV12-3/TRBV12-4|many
CASRLSGGELFF
TGTGCCAGCAGACTAAGTGGCGGGGAGCTGTTTTTT
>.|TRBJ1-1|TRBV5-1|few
CASSPGTNTEAFF
TGCGCCAGCTCTCCCGGAACGAACACTGAAGCTTTCTTT
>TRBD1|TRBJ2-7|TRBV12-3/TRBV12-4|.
CASSTQHDRAYEQYF
TGTGCCAGCAGCACCCAGCACGACAGGGCCTACGAGCAGTACTTC
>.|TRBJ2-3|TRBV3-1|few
CASSPQRLGADTQYF
TGTGCCAGCAGCCCGCAGCGGCTGGGTGCAGATACGCAGTATTTT
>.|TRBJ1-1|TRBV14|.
CASSPGAGFNTEAFF
TGTGCCAGCAGCCCCGGGGCGGGTTTTAACACTGAAGCTTTCTTT
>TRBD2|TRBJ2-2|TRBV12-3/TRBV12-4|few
CATERSQRGNGELFF
TGTGCCACCGAAAGGTCCCAGCGGGGGAATGGGGAGCTGTTTTTT
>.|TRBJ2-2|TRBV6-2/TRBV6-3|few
CASRGNLANAGELFF
TGTGCCAGCAGGGGTAATTTGGCGAACGCCGGGGAGCTGTTTTTT
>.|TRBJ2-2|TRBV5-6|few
CASSLGIGTGELFF
TGTGCCAGCAGCTTGGGGATAGGCACCGGGGAGCTGTTTTTT
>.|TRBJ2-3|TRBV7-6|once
CASSLKLHTDTQYF
TGTGCCAGCAGCTTAAAGCTACACACAGATACGCAGTATTTT